A selection of T cell receptor beta chains follows, all from one sample in a study of T-cell reconstitution after alpha-beta-depleted transplantation in children. From the PCR reads, TCRdb called clonotypes with MiXCR, one entry per CDR3 protein. The sample has around 240,000 distinct CDR3 sequences, 9% to 10% seen once. Sequences were derived from PBMCs from the stem cell graft donor, sampled from the stem cell graft. The receptors shown here come from a human donor who donated a stem cell graft to a child with SCID. Both conserved end residues are part of each CDR3. The order of the fields is clone size, V gene, D gene, J gene, CDR3 DNA, CDR3 protein. D genes are given only for firm matches. Clone size is not always given. Where it is, it says once, few, many or a class for expanded clones.

abundance: many; v_gene: TRBV4-3; d_gene: NA; j_gene: TRBJ2-3; CDR3nt: TGCGCCAGCAGCCAAGATGGAGGGGTTGAGGCAGATACGCAGTATTTT; CDR3aa: CASSQDGGVEADTQYF
abundance: many; v_gene: TRBV11-2; d_gene: NA; j_gene: TRBJ1-1; CDR3nt: TGTGCCAGCAGCTCTCTCCAAGGGGGGAACACTGAAGCTTTCTTT; CDR3aa: CASSSLQGGNTEAFF
abundance: many; v_gene: TRBV14; d_gene: NA; j_gene: TRBJ2-3; CDR3nt: TGTGCCAGCAGCCTCACAGGCGGGGCCCATATGCAGTATTTT; CDR3aa: CASSLTGGAHMQYF
abundance: many; v_gene: TRBV20-1; d_gene: TRBD1; j_gene: TRBJ1-1; CDR3nt: TGCAGTGCTACGACAGGGGAGTGGGACACTGAAGCTTTCTTT; CDR3aa: CSATTGEWDTEAFF
abundance: NA; v_gene: TRBV4-2; d_gene: TRBD1; j_gene: TRBJ2-5; CDR3nt: TGTGCCAGCAGCCAAAATCCCAGGGGGCCCTTGAAAGAGACCCAGTACTTC; CDR3aa: CASSQNPRGPLKETQYF
abundance: many; v_gene: TRBV27; d_gene: NA; j_gene: TRBJ1-5; CDR3nt: TGTGCCAGCAGTTTATACCCACCACAGGGCAATCAGCCCCAGCATTTT; CDR3aa: CASSLYPPQGNQPQHF
abundance: many; v_gene: TRBV7-2; d_gene: TRBD1; j_gene: TRBJ1-1; CDR3nt: TGTGCCAGCAGCTTCCAGGGGGGCAGCACTGAAGCTTTCTTT; CDR3aa: CASSFQGGSTEAFF
abundance: many; v_gene: TRBV20-1; d_gene: TRBD1; j_gene: TRBJ1-2; CDR3nt: TGCAGTGCTAGAGAGACAGGGACTCCGAGGCACTATGGCTACACCTTC; CDR3aa: CSARETGTPRHYGYTF
abundance: many; v_gene: TRBV20-1; d_gene: NA; j_gene: TRBJ1-4; CDR3nt: TGCAGTGCTAGAGTTACAACTAATGAAAAACTGTTTTTT; CDR3aa: CSARVTTNEKLFF
abundance: many; v_gene: TRBV6-1; d_gene: NA; j_gene: TRBJ1-1; CDR3nt: TGTGCCAGCACGGAATTCGCCCTCCTCATGAACACTGAAGCTTTCTTT; CDR3aa: CASTEFALLMNTEAFF
abundance: NA; v_gene: TRBV5-6; d_gene: TRBD1; j_gene: TRBJ1-2; CDR3nt: TGTGCCAGCAGCCGGGACAGTGATTATGGCTACACCTTC; CDR3aa: CASSRDSDYGYTF
abundance: many; v_gene: TRBV20-1; d_gene: TRBD2; j_gene: TRBJ2-7; CDR3nt: TGCAGTGCTGGGTTTGGGGGGGGAGGCGAGCAGTACTTC; CDR3aa: CSAGFGGGGEQYF
abundance: many; v_gene: TRBV27; d_gene: TRBD1; j_gene: TRBJ2-1; CDR3nt: TGTGCCAGCAGTTTCACAGGGGATGGGTACAATGAGCAGTTCTTC; CDR3aa: CASSFTGDGYNEQFF
abundance: many; v_gene: TRBV7-3; d_gene: TRBD2; j_gene: TRBJ2-3; CDR3nt: TGTGCCAGCAGGACTAGCGGGGCGGCAGATACGCAGTATTTT; CDR3aa: CASRTSGAADTQYF
abundance: many; v_gene: TRBV20-1; d_gene: NA; j_gene: TRBJ2-1; CDR3nt: TGCAGTGCTAGAGATTTAGACTCTCGCTCCTACAATGAGCAGTTCTTC; CDR3aa: CSARDLDSRSYNEQFF
abundance: many; v_gene: TRBV6-1; d_gene: NA; j_gene: TRBJ2-7; CDR3nt: TGTGCCAGCAGTGAGCGGGACAGTCCTGGAGAGCAGTACTTC; CDR3aa: CASSERDSPGEQYF
abundance: many; v_gene: TRBV13; d_gene: NA; j_gene: TRBJ2-4; CDR3nt: TGTGCCAGCAGCTTAGGGGCCCCAGGAGTCCTAGCCAAAAACATTCAGTACTTC; CDR3aa: CASSLGAPGVLAKNIQYF
abundance: many; v_gene: TRBV29-1; d_gene: NA; j_gene: TRBJ1-1; CDR3nt: TGCAGCGTTGAAGGGGCCGTGGGGAACACTGAAGCTTTCTTT; CDR3aa: CSVEGAVGNTEAFF
abundance: many; v_gene: TRBV20-1; d_gene: NA; j_gene: TRBJ2-2; CDR3nt: TGCAGTGCTAGAGGTCCGTGGGGGACTCAGAACACCGGGGAGCTGTTTTTT; CDR3aa: CSARGPWGTQNTGELFF
abundance: many; v_gene: TRBV20-1; d_gene: NA; j_gene: TRBJ2-1; CDR3nt: TGCAGCACCAGCCCGCCGGCTGAGTCCTACAATGAGCAGTTCTTC; CDR3aa: CSTSPPAESYNEQFF
abundance: many; v_gene: TRBV19; d_gene: NA; j_gene: TRBJ2-5; CDR3nt: TGTGCCAGTAGTATAGAGCTGACCCAAGAGACCCAGTACTTC; CDR3aa: CASSIELTQETQYF
abundance: many; v_gene: TRBV27; d_gene: NA; j_gene: TRBJ2-1; CDR3nt: TGTGCCAGCAGTTTATCTTCCCCCCTAACCGGGCAGTTCTTC; CDR3aa: CASSLSSPLTGQFF
abundance: many; v_gene: TRBV20-1; d_gene: TRBD2; j_gene: TRBJ2-1; CDR3nt: TGCAGTGCTCCAAACCCCCTAGCGGGGGGGCTCAATGAGCAGTTCTTC; CDR3aa: CSAPNPLAGGLNEQFF
abundance: NA; v_gene: TRBV2; d_gene: TRBD1; j_gene: TRBJ2-6; CDR3nt: TGTGCCAGCAGCAGGGGGCCCATCTCCTCCGGGGCCAACGTCCTGACTTTC; CDR3aa: CASSRGPISSGANVLTF
abundance: few; v_gene: TRBV5-1; d_gene: NA; j_gene: TRBJ2-7; CDR3nt: TGCGCCAGCAGCTTGGTCAGGGAACCCTACGAGCAGTACTTC; CDR3aa: CASSLVREPYEQYF
abundance: many; v_gene: TRBV15; d_gene: NA; j_gene: TRBJ1-1; CDR3nt: TGTGCCACCAGCGAGAACTCGGGGGCCTATCTATTCGGGACTGAAGCTTTCTTT; CDR3aa: CATSENSGAYLFGTEAFF
abundance: NA; v_gene: TRBV25-1; d_gene: NA; j_gene: TRBJ2-5; CDR3nt: TGTGCCAGCAGTGAAGGCGGCAGGGCGGTGGAGACCCCGTACTTC; CDR3aa: CASSEGGRAVETPYF
abundance: many; v_gene: TRBV5-5; d_gene: NA; j_gene: TRBJ2-3; CDR3nt: TGTGCCAGCAGCCCCACGGGAAGCTACACAGATACGCAGTATTTT; CDR3aa: CASSPTGSYTDTQYF